The 27 T cell receptor beta chains in this list originate from one sample, sequenced in a study of blood T cell repertoires in COVID-19 (dated by TCRdb to 2019 to 2021). The method was the immunoSEQ multiplex PCR assay. Imported from immuneACCESS, the table was reduced by TCRdb to in-frame sequences with V and J called. These copies leave out some clones; in studies compared against another copy, an unresolved V gene accounts for under half, and the cause of the remainder is not known. Counted in this sample were approximately 440,000 clones; roughly 91% of them appeared once. Together, the top ten hold approximately 0.55% of the sample. Sequenced: PBMCs or T cells enriched from blood (not recorded which). The receptors were sampled from a man in his late teens or twenties who had recovered from COVID-19.

This chain joins TRBV5-1 and TRBJ1-4; weak D call: TRBD1 (5 bases). Germline CDR1 is SGHRS and CDR2 is YFSETQ. The CDR3 covers 16 residues. V dropped 2 bases and J dropped 10 bases, with 21 bases sitting between them. CDR3 DNA: TGCGCCAGCAGCTTTGGCGGAACGTCAGGGTCCGGAAAACTGTTTTTT. Protein product: CASSFGGTSGSGKLFF.

The genes are TRBV4-1 and TRBJ1-3; perhaps TRBD1 as D (5 bases). Germline CDR1 is MGHRA and CDR2 is YSYEKL. There are 18 residues in the CDR3. Trimming removed 4 bases from V and 0 bases from J, with 19 bases in between. CDR3 DNA: TGCGCCAGCAGCCGTGGGGCTCTACGGGGGGACTCTGGAAACACCATATATTTT. Protein: CASSRGALRGDSGNTIYF.

This clone has a handful of counts. The V call is TRBV19, the J call TRBJ1-5, with D tentatively TRBD1 (5 bases). Between the trimmed V and J ends, which lost 4 bases and 4 bases, there was a span of 11 bases. The germline gives CDR1 LNHDA, CDR2 SQIVND (reference sequence). CDR3 length equals 14 residues. CDR3 loop: CASSKGESNQPQHF. CDR3 sequence (DNA): TGTGCCAGTAGTAAAGGGGAATCGAATCAGCCCCAGCATTTT. The entire variable domain, with the rest obtained from reference TRBV19 and TRBJ1-5, is as follows: DGGITQSPKYLFRKEGQNVTLSCEQNLNHDAMYWYRQDPGQGLRLIYYSQIVNDFQKGDIAEGYSVSREKKESFPLTVTSAQKNPTAFYLCASSKGESNQPQHFGDGTRLSIL.

The chain links TRBV7-2 to TRBJ2-7; 10 bases fit TRBD1. V was pared by 3 bases and J by 0 bases, with 2 bases of the junction left unmatched. From germline, CDR1 is SGHTA and CDR2 FQGNSA. There are 15 residues in the CDR3. The CDR3 coding sequence is TGTGCCAGCAGCTTGACAGGGGGCTACTCCTACGAGCAGTACTTC. This sequence encodes CASSLTGGYSYEQYF. Complete variable domain (other parts from reference TRBV7-2 and TRBJ2-7): GAGVSQSPSNKVTEKGKDVELRCDPISGHTALYWYRQSLGQGLEFLIYFQGNSAPDKSGLPSDRFSAERTGGSVSTLTIQRTQQEDSAVYLCASSLTGGYSYEQYFGPGTRLTVT.

The V and J genes are TRBV2 and TRBJ2-1; 10 bases align to TRBD1. The CDR3 totals 14 residues. J gave up 7 bases and V 7 bases, and 7 bases lay outside the gene matches. Germline values: CDR1 SNHLY, CDR2 FYNNEI. The CDR3 DNA is TGTGCCAGCAACCGACAGGGGGCGCCGAATGAGCAGTTCTTC. It specifies CASNRQGAPNEQFF.

The chain is built from TRBV7-2 and TRBJ2-2; D is uncertain. Germline CDR1 is SGHTA and CDR2 is FQGNSA. CDR3 size: 18 residues. V was shortened by 5 bases and J by 0 bases, with 19 bases between the two germline ends. The CDR3 DNA sequence: TGTGCCAGCAGCCCAGGCCCCCGCTCTTATTCGAACACCGGGGAGCTGTTTTTT. Translation: CASSPGPRSYSNTGELFF.

The CDR3 region has the DNA TGTGCCAGCAGGAGGGAAGGGGGCGATCAGCCCCAGCATTTT. Amino acids: CASRREGGDQPQHF. This chain connects TRBV28 to TRBJ1-5; 7 bases fit TRBD1. V lost 6 bases, J lost 5 bases, and 7 bases stayed unmatched. The germline V gene encodes CDR1 MDHEN and CDR2 SYDVKM. The CDR3 is 14 amino acids.

V is TRBV6-5 and J is TRBJ1-2, with D possibly being TRBD1 (5 bases). This CDR3 contains 15 residues. Deletions cut 5 bases from V and 2 bases from J, with 15 bases between. Germline CDR1 and CDR2: MNHEY and SVGAGI. The CDR3 loop is CASSRGELANYGYTF. CDR3 DNA sequence: TGTGCCAGCAGTCGGGGGGAACTCGCAAACTATGGCTACACCTTC.

A note on this clone: Other DNA sequences of this sample code for an identical CDR3. CDR3 DNA sequence: TGTGCCAGCAGCCAAGATCGGGGAGAAAAACTGTTTTTT. Translating it yields CASSQDRGEKLFF. The rearrangement uses TRBV3-1 (or the pseudogene TRBV3-2) and TRBJ1-4; D call uncertain. V shed 0 bases and J shed 8 bases, with 7 bases lying between them. This CDR3 is built from 13 residues. In germline, CDR1 is LGHDT, CDR2 YNNKEL (reference sequence).

The chain employs TRBV27 and TRBJ1-6; D not resolved. Germline CDR1 and CDR2: MNHEY and SMNVEV (reference sequence). V lost 0 bases and J 6 bases, leaving 9 bases between the germline ends. The CDR3 has 15 amino acids. CDR3: CASSLSSSLNSPLHF. CDR3 sequence (DNA): TGTGCCAGCAGTTTATCAAGTAGTCTTAATTCACCCCTCCACTTT.

The gene calls are TRBV28 and TRBJ1-5, with D tentatively TRBD1 (5 bases). Germline lookup yields CDR1 MDHEN and CDR2 SYDVKM. The length of the CDR3 is 13 residues. V was shortened by 2 bases and J by 7 bases, with 9 bases between the two germline ends. CDR3 protein: CASSLTQGQPQHF. CDR3 coding DNA: TGTGCCAGCAGTTTAACGCAGGGCCAGCCCCAGCATTTT.

The chain recombines TRBV3-1 (or the pseudogene TRBV3-2) with TRBJ1-2; D not resolved. CDR3 length: 15 residues. V lost 0 bases and J lost 3, with 11 bases in between. The V gene's germline CDR1 is LGHDT and CDR2 YNNKEL (reference sequence). The CDR3 protein is CASSQDSGSHYGYTF. Written as DNA, the CDR3 is TGTGCCAGCAGCCAAGATTCGGGGTCCCACTATGGCTACACCTTC.

Here the CDR3 reads CASSLNLHSAGEEDTQYF. DNA of the CDR3: TGTGCCAGCAGCTTAAACCTACACTCCGCGGGAGAAGAAGATACGCAGTATTTT. This chain uses TRBV7-9 with TRBJ2-3, with 7 nucleotides matching TRBD2. The V segment lost 2 bases and the J segment 5 bases; nucleotides outside the gene matches: 16. This CDR3 has 18 residues. From germline, CDR1 is SEHNR and CDR2 FQNEAQ (reference sequence). Looking up the rest from reference TRBV7-9 and TRBJ2-3 gives the full variable domain: DTGVSQNPRHKITKRGQNVTFRCDPISEHNRLYWYRQTLGQGPEFLTYFQNEAQLEKSRLLSDRFSAERPKGSFSTLEIQRTEQGDSAMYLCASSLNLHSAGEEDTQYFGPGTRLTVL.

CDR3 sequence: CASSLVPQGAGNQPQHF. The CDR3 bases are TGCGCCAGCAGCTTGGTCCCACAGGGGGCCGGCAATCAGCCCCAGCATTTT. The chain has TRBV5-1 and TRBJ1-5; 9 bases map to TRBD1. CDR3 length: 17 residues. J lost 2 bases, V lost 0 bases, and 6 bases had no gene match. The germline V gene encodes CDR1 SGHRS and CDR2 YFSETQ. Variable domain in full (rest from reference TRBV5-1 and TRBJ1-5): KAGVTQTPRYLIKTRGQQVTLSCSPISGHRSVSWYQQTPGQGLQFLFEYFSETQRNKGNFPGRFSGRQFSNSRSEMNVSTLELGDSALYLCASSLVPQGAGNQPQHFGDGTRLSIL.

The chain couples TRBV5-5 to TRBJ1-5; the D gene is possibly TRBD1 (6 bases). Germline CDR1 and CDR2: SGHKS and YYEKEE (reference sequence). CDR3 length equals 14 residues. The V gene lost 1 base and the J gene lost 2 bases, with 7 bases spanning the gap. The CDR3 DNA follows: TGTGCCAGCAGCTTGAGACAGGGCAATCAGCCCCAGCATTTT. Protein sequence: CASSLRQGNQPQHF. The full variable domain, rest sourced from reference TRBV5-5 and TRBJ1-5, is DAGVTQSPTHLIKTRGQQVTLRCSPISGHKSVSWYQQVLGQGPQFIFQYYEKEERGRGNFPDRFSARQFPNYSSELNVNALLLGDSALYLCASSLRQGNQPQHFGDGTRLSIL.

The chain employs TRBV3-1 (or the pseudogene TRBV3-2) and TRBJ1-2; maybe TRBD1 (5 bases). The germline V gene encodes CDR1 LGHDT and CDR2 YNNKEL (reference sequence). The CDR3 is 13 amino acids. V was clipped by 3 bases and J by 4 bases, with 9 bases between them. The CDR3 region has the DNA TGTGCCAGCAGCCAGCGGGGGGGCTATGGCTACACCTTC. Protein sequence: CASSQRGGYGYTF.

The chain uses TRBV9 and TRBJ2-1, with D maybe TRBD2 (5 bases). This CDR3 region has 16 residues. Looked up from germline, CDR1 is SGDLS and CDR2 is YYNGEE. V lost 4 bases, J lost 4 bases, and 18 bases lay in between. The CDR3 nucleotides read TGTGCCAGCAGCCCGAGAAGGCGGGTCGATTACAATGAGCAGTTCTTC. Translated: CASSPRRRVDYNEQFF.

J is TRBJ2-1 and V is TRBV9, with D unresolved. The germline CDR1 and CDR2 sequences are SGDLS and YYNGEE. The CDR3 spans 14 residues. V lost 4 bases and J lost 0, with 8 bases in between. CDR3 loop: CASSPRSSYNEQFF. CDR3 bases: TGTGCCAGCAGCCCCCGTAGCTCCTACAATGAGCAGTTCTTC.

The chain is built from TRBV9 and TRBJ2-7, with TRBD1 matching 7 bases. The CDR3 has 13 residues. The trim removed 3 bases at V and 9 bases at J, leaving 9 bases unmatched. The germline V gene has CDR1 SGDLS and CDR2 YYNGEE. The CDR3, as DNA: TGTGCCAGCAGCGAGGAACAGGGGTTTCCGCAGTACTTC. Translation gives CASSEEQGFPQYF.

V usage is TRBV18 and J usage is TRBJ1-2; D remains unclear. V lost 3 bases and J 4 bases, leaving 15 bases between the germline ends. The CDR3 sequence is 15 residues long. Germline CDR1 and CDR2: KGHSH and LQKENI. The CDR3 loop is CASSPEAGEGYGYTF. In DNA, the CDR3 is TGTGCCAGCTCACCGGAGGCAGGCGAAGGCTATGGCTACACCTTC.

V usage is TRBV7-8 and J usage is TRBJ1-1; D gene unclear. Germline values: CDR1 SGHVS, CDR2 FQNEAQ. Trimming stripped 5 bases from V and 7 bases from J, with 8 bases between. CDR3 length: 11 residues. In DNA form, the CDR3 reads TGTGCCAGCAGCCTCTCTCTTGAAGCTTTCTTT. This gives the protein CASSLSLEAFF.

The gene calls are TRBV18 and TRBJ2-7; D is perhaps TRBD1 (6 bases). Germline CDR1 KGHSH, CDR2 LQKENI. The V end was cut by 5 bases, the J end by 0 bases, with 14 bases between. CDR3 size: 15 residues. The CDR3 reads CASSIQGDSSYEQYF. The CDR3, as DNA: TGTGCCAGCTCAATACAGGGAGACAGCTCCTACGAGCAGTACTTC.

In the case of this clone: In the same sample, other DNA sequences code for this CDR3. This chain connects TRBV6-5 to TRBJ1-2, with TRBD1 as a possible D gene (6 bases). CDR3 length: 13 residues. Trimming removed 6 bases from V and 2 bases from J, with 10 bases in between. Germline CDR1 and CDR2: MNHEY and SVGAGI. For the CDR3, the DNA is TGTGCCAGCAGCTTAGGACAGAACTATGGCTACACCTTC. Translation gives CASSLGQNYGYTF.

This chain links TRBV11-2 with TRBJ2-2; D might be TRBD1 (5 bases). Trimming took off 1 base at V and 1 base at J, with 13 bases between the two ends. The CDR3 consists of 17 residues. CDR1 SGHAT and CDR2 FQNNGV come from the germline V gene. The CDR3 here is CASSLGGREWNTGELFF. The CDR3 DNA follows: TGTGCCAGCAGCTTAGGGGGCCGTGAGTGGAACACCGGGGAGCTGTTTTTT.

The chain is built from TRBV28 and TRBJ2-3; D remains unclear. The CDR3 loop spans 14 amino acids. Trimming removed 3 bases from V and 2 bases from J, with 9 bases in between. Germline-derived CDR1 and CDR2 are MDHEN and SYDVKM. The CDR3 DNA follows: TGTGCCAGCAGTTTTGGGCAGTTCACAGATACGCAGTATTTT. Translation: CASSFGQFTDTQYF. Using reference TRBV28 and TRBJ2-3 for the parts outside the CDR3, the full variable domain is DVKVTQSSRYLVKRTGEKVFLECVQDMDHENMFWYRQDPGLGLRLIYFSYDVKMKEKGDIPEGYSVSREKKERFSLILESASTNQTSMYLCASSFGQFTDTQYFGPGTRLTVL.

J is TRBJ2-2 and V is TRBV5-1, with unresolved D. CDR3 length equals 12 residues. Looked up from germline, CDR1 is SGHRS and CDR2 is YFSETQ. Trimming took 4 bases from V and 5 from J, leaving 6 bases between them. CDR3 DNA sequence: TGCGCCAGCAGCCCGCTAACCGGGGAGCTGTTTTTT. Translated, it gives CASSPLTGELFF. Supplemented by reference TRBV5-1 and TRBJ2-2, the full variable domain reads KAGVTQTPRYLIKTRGQQVTLSCSPISGHRSVSWYQQTPGQGLQFLFEYFSETQRNKGNFPGRFSGRQFSNSRSEMNVSTLELGDSALYLCASSPLTGELFFGEGSRLTVL.

J is TRBJ1-5 and V is TRBV10-3; D uncertain. Looked up from germline, CDR1 is ENHRY and CDR2 is SYGVKD. CDR3 length: 13 amino acids. With 10 bases removed from V and 6 bases from J, the gap between germline ends came to 16 bases. In nucleotides, the CDR3 is TGTGCCACCCGTCCTGGGCTACGTCAGCCCCAGCATTTT. It specifies CATRPGLRQPQHF.